The clone carrying this T cell receptor (beta chain) has only one observation. Its specificity is not known. How the authors handled the data: As immunoSEQ supplied junction-only sequences (without quality scores), filtering differed. Using immunoSEQ multiplex PCR, the repertoire was profiled, and TCRdb retains in-frame clones only, with some absent. V and J calls and clone size follow that table, whereas D and trimming were derived from the DNA. The repertoire holds some 2 million clones, with 85% to 95% as singletons. The source of the sample is a study of shared clonotypes between healthy human individuals. Study-wide results and caveats: A reduction in generation probabilities was seen for non-shared clonotypes relative to those shared by all four donors.

Trimming removed 10 bases at V and 2 bases at J, with 12 bases between. The germline CDR1 and CDR2 sequences are ENHRY and SYGVKD. This CDR3 region has 13 residues. Terminally differentiated effector memory CD45RA+ cells were excluded from the naive CD8 cells, which were CD45RO-negative and positively selected for CCR7. Specimen: naive CD8+ T cells sorted from blood. This chain connects TRBV10-3 to TRBJ2-1; unclear D gene. This TCR derives from a man younger than 35 in good health. The CDR3 bases are TGTGCCAGCCTAGATGACCCCTACAATGAGCAGTTCTTC. As protein: CASLDDPYNEQFF.